The subject of this entry is one TCR beta chain. Antigen specificity is unknown. The same CDR3 can be traced to other DNA sequences in this sample. The data belong to a study of cytomegalovirus exposure and HLA in healthy donors. The wider study: The 120 validation repertoires matched the 500 to 750 first-cohort repertoires in platform, a later analysis reported. General observations from the study: Rare TCR sequences predominated, though certain public TCRs were found in many donors. Per published reports, the classifier diagnosed cytomegalovirus status with high specificity and sensitivity.

The CDR3 contains 14 residues. V was pared by 8 bases and J by 3 bases, with 3 bases of the junction left unmatched. Germline-derived CDR1 and CDR2 are MNHNS and SASEGT. Data came from immunoSEQ multiplex PCR; TCRdb stores just in-frame clones and leaves some out. The table lists approximately 190,000 clones, more than 65% of them singletons. The receptor was derived from a woman in her twenties or thirties in good health and CMV-seropositive. The chain joins TRBV6-1 to TRBJ2-7, with 14 bases matching TRBD2. Input material: PBMCs. The CDR3 loop is CASGGTSGSYEQYF. CDR3 DNA: TGTGCCAGCGGGGGGACTAGCGGGAGCTACGAGCAGTACTTC.